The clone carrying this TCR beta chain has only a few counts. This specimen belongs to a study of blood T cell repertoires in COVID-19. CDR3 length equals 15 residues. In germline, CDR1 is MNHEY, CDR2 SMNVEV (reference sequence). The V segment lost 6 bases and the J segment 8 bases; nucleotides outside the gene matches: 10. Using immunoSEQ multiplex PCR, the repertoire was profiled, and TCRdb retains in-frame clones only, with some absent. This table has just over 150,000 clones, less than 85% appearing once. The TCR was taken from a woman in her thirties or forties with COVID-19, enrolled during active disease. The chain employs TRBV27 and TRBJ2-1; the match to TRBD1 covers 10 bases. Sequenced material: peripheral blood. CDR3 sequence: CASRIGTGVFDEQFF. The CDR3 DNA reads TGTGCCAGCAGGATTGGGACAGGGGTGTTCGATGAGCAGTTCTTC.